This T cell receptor beta chain was documented in a study of tumor-infiltrating lymphocytes in primary liver carcinoma. Germline V gene lookup returns CDR1 MNHNS and CDR2 SASEGT. The CDR3 contains 14 residues. Trimming removed 7 bases from V and 5 bases from J, with 15 bases in between. Comments on this clonotype: Its target is unknown. Being one base from a much bigger clone, this may be a read error. Because the CDR3 is missing its conserved closing phenylalanine or tryptophan, this is likely a read error.

Study-wide results and limits: Being bulk and unsorted, samples allowed no CD4+ and CD8+ repertoire comparison. Tumor region pairs outstripped tumor-adjacent and tumor-blood pairs in overlap.

Germline DNA was extracted too, while blood RNA derived from unsorted whole blood. With chronic HBV infection, the patients were also treatment-naive. Starting from about 0.5 ug of total RNA, TCR beta cDNA was produced with a primer in the constant region. Three nested multiplex PCR rounds, a slightly modified ARM-PCR method, built the TCR beta libraries. With TRBV1-TRBV30 forward primers and a C-beta reverse primer, the first two PCR rounds were run for about 10 cycles each. TCRdb reprocessed the multiplex PCR reads with MiXCR, giving one entry per CDR3 protein. The sample has 250,000 to 350,000 distinct CDR3 sequences, roughly three fifths seen once.

Sequencing was carried out using peripheral blood. This chain connects TRBV6-1 to TRBJ1-5; the D gene is possibly TRBD1 (5 bases). This clonotype was sampled from a woman aged 30 to 39 with primary liver carcinoma and hepatitis B virus infection. The CDR3 reads CASNTRATDQPQHY. The DNA of the CDR3 is TGTGCCAGCAATACCAGGGCCACCGATCAGCCCCAGCATTAT.